The clone carrying this TCR beta chain was detected ten times or more. The data derive from a study of T cells in Graves' hyperthyroidism and ophthalmopathy. V lost 2 bases, J lost 7 bases, and 6 bases stayed unmatched. CDR1 is SGDLS, CDR2 YYNGEE, per germline. This CDR3 has 14 amino acids. RNA transcripts gave rise to amplified TCR beta CDR3 regions. Using the HTBI primer set, a first-round RT-PCR was run on the TCR CDR3. TCRdb processed the multiplex PCR reads anew with MiXCR; each CDR3 protein has one entry. The data show a few hundred thousand distinct CDR3 sequences, around 14% seen once. This clonotype was sampled from a woman between 25 and 40 years old with Graves' hyperthyroidism. The rearrangement uses TRBV9 and TRBJ2-7; 10 positions agree with TRBD1. The sequenced material came from blood. In DNA, the CDR3 is TGTGCCAGCAGCGTTGACAGGGGGCCGAGGGAGCAGTACTTC. It is translated as CASSVDRGPREQYF.